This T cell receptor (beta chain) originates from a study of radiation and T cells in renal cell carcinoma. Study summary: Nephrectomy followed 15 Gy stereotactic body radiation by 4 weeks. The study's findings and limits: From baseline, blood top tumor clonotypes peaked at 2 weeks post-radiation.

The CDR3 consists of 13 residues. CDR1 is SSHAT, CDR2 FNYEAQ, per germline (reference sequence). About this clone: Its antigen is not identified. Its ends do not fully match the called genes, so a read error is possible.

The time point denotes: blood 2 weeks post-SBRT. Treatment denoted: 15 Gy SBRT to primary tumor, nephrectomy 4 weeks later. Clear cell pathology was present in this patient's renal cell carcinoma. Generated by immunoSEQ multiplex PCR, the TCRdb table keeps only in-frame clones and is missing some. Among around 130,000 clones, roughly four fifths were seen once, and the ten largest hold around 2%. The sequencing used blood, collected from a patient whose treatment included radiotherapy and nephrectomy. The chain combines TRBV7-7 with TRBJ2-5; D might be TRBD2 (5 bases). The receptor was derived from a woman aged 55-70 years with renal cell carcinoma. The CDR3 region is CASSFAGWETQYF. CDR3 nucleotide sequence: TGTGCTAGCAGCTTCGCGGGCTGGGAGACCCAGTACTTC.